Presented here are 10 T cell receptor beta chains from one specimen sequenced in a study of cytomegalovirus exposure and HLA in healthy donors. The primer mix had 60 Vbeta and 13 Jbeta primers. The method was immunoSEQ multiplex PCR; TCRdb's version includes in-frame clones alone and lacks a portion of them. The data show about 160,000 clones, roughly 80% seen once. The sequenced material came from PBMCs. Receptor source: a male donor in good health and CMV-seronegative.

This sequence joins TRBV5-6 and TRBJ1-4, with 7 bases matching TRBD1. Losses at the gene ends were 3 bases for V and 4 bases for J; bases not matched to a gene: 6. Germline assignment: CDR1 SGHDT and CDR2 YYEEEE. This CDR3 region has 15 residues. The CDR3 loop reads CASSSGQMINEKLFF. In DNA, the CDR3 is TGTGCCAGCAGCTCGGGACAGATGATTAATGAAAAACTGTTTTTT. Full variable domain (remainder filled in from reference TRBV5-6 and TRBJ1-4): DAGVTQSPTHLIKTRGQQVTLRCSPKSGHDTVSWYQQALGQGPQFIFQYYEEEERQRGNFPDRFSGHQFPNYSSELNVNALLLGDSALYLCASSSGQMINEKLFFGSGTQLSVL.

The sample holds a few counts of this clone. The rearrangement links TRBV19 to TRBJ2-1; TRBD1 might be the D (6 bases). The V end lost 6 bases, the J end lost 5 bases, and 11 bases lay between the germline ends. The CDR3 spans 13 residues. Per germline, CDR1 LNHDA and CDR2 SQIVND (reference sequence). CDR3 residues: CASRNRVDNEQFF. The CDR3 DNA reads TGTGCCAGTAGAAACAGGGTAGACAATGAGCAGTTCTTC.

The CDR3 DNA reads as TGTGCCAGCAGCCCCTGGCTTAACTATGGCTACACCTTC. Translation gives CASSPWLNYGYTF. The chain combines TRBV5-6 with TRBJ1-2; D gene ambiguous. Germline-derived CDR1 and CDR2 are SGHDT and YYEEEE. V was pared by 4 bases and J by 1 base, with 8 bases between. The CDR3 has 13 amino acids.

V gene TRBV5-1 combines with J gene TRBJ1-3, with D unresolved. The CDR3 runs 13 residues. V was trimmed by 5 bases and J by 3 bases, leaving 9 bases between them. Germline CDR1 and CDR2: SGHRS and YFSETQ. The CDR3 region is CASSSGYGNTIYF. The CDR3, as DNA: TGCGCCAGCAGTAGCGGGTATGGAAACACCATATATTTT.

This sequence joins TRBV9 and TRBJ2-5; 9 bases are a match to TRBD2. The germline CDR1 and CDR2 sequences are SGDLS and YYNGEE. The CDR3 covers 14 residues. V gave up 3 bases and J gave up 8 bases; unmatched junction bases: 8. CDR3 DNA: TGTGCCAGCAGCGAGACTAGCGGTGGAACTACCCAGTACTTC. Protein: CASSETSGGTTQYF.

The chain recombines TRBV10-2 with TRBJ1-6, with a tentative D call TRBD1 (6 bases). Trimming left V 6 bases short and J 6 bases short, with 18 bases between. Germline CDR1 reads WSHSY; CDR2 reads SAAADI. This CDR3 has 16 residues. The CDR3 protein is CASRPRNGGLNSPLHF. The DNA of the CDR3 is TGCGCCAGCAGGCCTAGGAACGGGGGGCTTAATTCACCCCTCCACTTT.

The chain carries TRBV2 and TRBJ1-1; 10 bases map to TRBD1. The CDR3 length is 13 residues. V lost 10 bases, J lost 4 bases, and 6 bases stayed unmatched. Germline CDR1 SNHLY, CDR2 FYNNEI. CDR3 in DNA: TGTGCCACCGGCGGACAGGGGGGCACTGAAGCTTTCTTT. Its translation: CATGGQGGTEAFF. Full variable domain (missing parts from reference TRBV2 and TRBJ1-1): EPEVTQTPSHQVTQMGQEVILRCVPISNHLYFYWYRQILGQKVEFLVSFYNNEISEKSEIFDDQFSVERPDGSNFTLKIRSTKLEDSAMYFCATGGQGGTEAFFGQGTRLTVV.

The chain joins TRBV21-1 to TRBJ1-2; the table's D call, TRBD1, was not checked against the DNA. TRBV21-1 is termed a pseudogene. The length of the CDR3 is 13 residues. CDR3 bases: TGTGCCAACCCGACAGAGACTAACTATGGCTACACCTTC. Its protein is CANPTETNYGYTF.

This chain connects TRBV6-4 to TRBJ1-6; 7 positions match TRBD1. Trimming cost V 5 bases and J 10 bases; bases outside gene matches: 5. The germline V gene has CDR1 MRHNA and CDR2 SNTAGT. The CDR3 sequence is 13 residues long. DNA of the CDR3: TGTGCCAGCAGTCAAACAGGGGTCTCACCCCTCCACTTT. Amino acid sequence: CASSQTGVSPLHF.

V gene TRBV5-6 combines with J gene TRBJ2-2, with 7 bases lining up with TRBD2. CDR1 SGHDT and CDR2 YYEEEE come from the germline V gene. This CDR3 has 17 amino acids. The junction had 10 bases not matched to a gene; V was cut back by 0 bases and J by 5 bases. In nucleotides, the CDR3 is TGTGCCAGCAGCTTGGGTGGCGGGGGTCCCCAAACCGGGGAGCTGTTTTTT. Translation: CASSLGGGGPQTGELFF.